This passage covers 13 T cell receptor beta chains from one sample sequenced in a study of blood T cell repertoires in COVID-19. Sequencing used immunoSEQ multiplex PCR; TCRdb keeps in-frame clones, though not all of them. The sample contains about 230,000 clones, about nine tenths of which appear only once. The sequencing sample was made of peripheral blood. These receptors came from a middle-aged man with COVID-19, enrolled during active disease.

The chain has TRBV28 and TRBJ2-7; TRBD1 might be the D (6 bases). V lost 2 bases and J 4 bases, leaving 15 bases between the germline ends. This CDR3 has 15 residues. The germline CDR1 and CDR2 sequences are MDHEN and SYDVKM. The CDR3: CASSLVTGPLYEQYF. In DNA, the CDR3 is TGTGCCAGCAGTTTAGTTACAGGGCCTCTATACGAGCAGTACTTC.

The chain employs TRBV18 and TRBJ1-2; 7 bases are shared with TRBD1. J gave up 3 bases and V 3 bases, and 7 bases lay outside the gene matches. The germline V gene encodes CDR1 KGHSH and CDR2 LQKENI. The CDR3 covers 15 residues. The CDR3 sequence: CASSPTGDADYGYTF. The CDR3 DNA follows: TGTGCCAGCTCACCTACAGGGGACGCTGACTATGGCTACACCTTC.

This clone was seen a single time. For the CDR3, the DNA is TGTGCCAGCAGCCAGGCGGGAGAGGTTAATGAGCAGTTCTTC. This encodes CASSQAGEVNEQFF. The chain uses TRBV3-1 (or the pseudogene TRBV3-2) and TRBJ2-1; TRBD2 matches at 7 bases. V was pared by 3 bases and J by 7 bases, with 6 bases of the junction left unmatched. Per germline, CDR1 LGHDT and CDR2 YNNKEL (reference sequence). This CDR3 comprises 14 residues.

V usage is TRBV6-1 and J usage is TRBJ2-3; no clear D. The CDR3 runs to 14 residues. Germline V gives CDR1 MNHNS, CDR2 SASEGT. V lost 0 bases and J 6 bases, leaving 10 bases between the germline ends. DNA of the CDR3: TGTGCCAGCAGTGAAGCGCTCGCGGCGGATACGCAGTATTTT. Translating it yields CASSEALAADTQYF.

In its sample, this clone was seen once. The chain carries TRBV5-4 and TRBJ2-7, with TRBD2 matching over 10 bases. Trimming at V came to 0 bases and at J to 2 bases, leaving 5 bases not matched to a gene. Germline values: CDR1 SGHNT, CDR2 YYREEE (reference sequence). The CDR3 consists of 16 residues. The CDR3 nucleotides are TGTGCCAGCAGCTTGGGGTCTAGCGGGAGTACCTACGAGCAGTACTTC. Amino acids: CASSLGSSGSTYEQYF.

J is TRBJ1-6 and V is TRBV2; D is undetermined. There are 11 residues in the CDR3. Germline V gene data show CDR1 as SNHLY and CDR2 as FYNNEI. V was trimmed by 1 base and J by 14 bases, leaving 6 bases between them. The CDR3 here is CASSEGSTLHF. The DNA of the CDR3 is TGTGCCAGCAGTGAAGGAAGCACCCTCCACTTT.

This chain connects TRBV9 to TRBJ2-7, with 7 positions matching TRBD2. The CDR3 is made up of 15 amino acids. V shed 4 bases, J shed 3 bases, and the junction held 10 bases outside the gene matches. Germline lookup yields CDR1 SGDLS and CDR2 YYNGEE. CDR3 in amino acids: CASSLEEGGDYEQYF. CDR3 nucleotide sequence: TGTGCCAGCAGCTTAGAGGAGGGAGGGGACTACGAGCAGTACTTC.

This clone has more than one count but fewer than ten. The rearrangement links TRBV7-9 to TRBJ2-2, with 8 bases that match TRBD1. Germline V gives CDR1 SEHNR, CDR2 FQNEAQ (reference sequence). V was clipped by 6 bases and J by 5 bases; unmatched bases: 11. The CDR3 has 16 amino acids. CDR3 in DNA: TGTGCCAGCAGGGGCCGAGGACAGGGCGGAACCGGGGAGCTGTTTTTT. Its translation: CASRGRGQGGTGELFF.

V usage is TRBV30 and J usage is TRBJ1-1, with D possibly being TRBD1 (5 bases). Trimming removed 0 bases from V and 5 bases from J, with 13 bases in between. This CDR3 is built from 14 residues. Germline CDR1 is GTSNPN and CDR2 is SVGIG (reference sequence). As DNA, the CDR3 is TGTGCCTGGAGTGTAAATCGGGCAGGGACTGAAGCTTTCTTT. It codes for CAWSVNRAGTEAFF. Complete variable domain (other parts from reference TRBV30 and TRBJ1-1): SQTIHQWPATLVQPVGSPLSLECTVEGTSNPNLYWYRQAAGRGLQLLFYSVGIGQISSEVPQNLSASRPQDRQFILSSKKLLLSDSGFYLCAWSVNRAGTEAFFGQGTRLTVV.

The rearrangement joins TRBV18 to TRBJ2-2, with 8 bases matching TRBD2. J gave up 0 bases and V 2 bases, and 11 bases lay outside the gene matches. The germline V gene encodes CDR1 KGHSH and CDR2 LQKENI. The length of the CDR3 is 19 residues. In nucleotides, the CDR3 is TGTGCCAGCTCACCAAACGTTGCGGGGGGCCCCTCGAACACCGGGGAGCTGTTTTTT. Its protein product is CASSPNVAGGPSNTGELFF.

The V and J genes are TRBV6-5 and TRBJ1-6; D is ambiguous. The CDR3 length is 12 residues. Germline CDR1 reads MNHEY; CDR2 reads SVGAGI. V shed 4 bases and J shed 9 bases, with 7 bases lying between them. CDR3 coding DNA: TGTGCCAGCAGTTCCTCCGTTTCACCCCTCCACTTT. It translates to CASSSSVSPLHF.

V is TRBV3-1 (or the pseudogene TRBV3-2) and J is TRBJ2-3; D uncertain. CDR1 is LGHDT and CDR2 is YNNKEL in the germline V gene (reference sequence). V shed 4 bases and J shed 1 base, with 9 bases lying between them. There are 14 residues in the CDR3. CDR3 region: CASSPSPGTDTQYF. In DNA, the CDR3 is TGTGCCAGCAGCCCTTCTCCCGGCACAGATACGCAGTATTTT.

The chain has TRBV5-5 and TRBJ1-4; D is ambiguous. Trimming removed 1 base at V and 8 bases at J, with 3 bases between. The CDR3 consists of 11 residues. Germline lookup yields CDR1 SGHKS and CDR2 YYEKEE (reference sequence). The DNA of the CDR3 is TGTGCCAGCAGCTTGCGGGAAAAACTGTTTTTT. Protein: CASSLREKLFF.